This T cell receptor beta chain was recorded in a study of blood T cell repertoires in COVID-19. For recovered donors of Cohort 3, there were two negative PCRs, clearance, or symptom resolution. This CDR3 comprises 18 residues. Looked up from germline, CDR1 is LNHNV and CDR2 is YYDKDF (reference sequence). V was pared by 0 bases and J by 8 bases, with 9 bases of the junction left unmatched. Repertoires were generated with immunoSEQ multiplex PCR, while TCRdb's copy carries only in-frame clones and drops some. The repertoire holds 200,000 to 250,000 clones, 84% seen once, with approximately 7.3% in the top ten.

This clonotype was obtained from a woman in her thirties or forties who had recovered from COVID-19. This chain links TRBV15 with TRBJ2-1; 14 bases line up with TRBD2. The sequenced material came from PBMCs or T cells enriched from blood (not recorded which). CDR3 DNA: TGTGCCACCAGCAGAGACACGGGACTAGCGGGGGCAAGGCATGAGCAGTTCTTC. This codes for CATSRDTGLAGARHEQFF.